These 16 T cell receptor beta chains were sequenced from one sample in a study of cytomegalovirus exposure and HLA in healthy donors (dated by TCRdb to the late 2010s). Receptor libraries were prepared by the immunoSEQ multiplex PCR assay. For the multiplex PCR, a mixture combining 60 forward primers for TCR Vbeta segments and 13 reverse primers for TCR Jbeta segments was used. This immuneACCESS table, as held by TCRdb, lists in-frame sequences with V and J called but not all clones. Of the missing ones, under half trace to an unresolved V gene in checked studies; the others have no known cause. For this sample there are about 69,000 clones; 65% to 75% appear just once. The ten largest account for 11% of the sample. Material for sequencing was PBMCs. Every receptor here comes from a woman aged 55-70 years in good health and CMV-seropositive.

The CDR3 nucleotides read TGTGCCAGCAGTCGACTAGCGGGGCACAATGAGCAGTTCTTC. This gives the protein CASSRLAGHNEQFF. The gene calls are TRBV2 and TRBJ2-1, with TRBD2 matching 11 bases. The V gene end was trimmed by 5 bases and the J gene end by 5 bases; junction bases not matched to a gene: 2. The germline V gene has CDR1 SNHLY and CDR2 FYNNEI. CDR3 length: 14 amino acids.

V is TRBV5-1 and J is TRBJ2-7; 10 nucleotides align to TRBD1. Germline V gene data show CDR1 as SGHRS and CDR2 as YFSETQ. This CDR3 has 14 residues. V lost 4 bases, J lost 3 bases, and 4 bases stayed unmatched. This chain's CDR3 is CASSIGQGVYEQYF. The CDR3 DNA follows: TGCGCCAGCAGCATAGGACAGGGGGTCTACGAGCAGTACTTC.

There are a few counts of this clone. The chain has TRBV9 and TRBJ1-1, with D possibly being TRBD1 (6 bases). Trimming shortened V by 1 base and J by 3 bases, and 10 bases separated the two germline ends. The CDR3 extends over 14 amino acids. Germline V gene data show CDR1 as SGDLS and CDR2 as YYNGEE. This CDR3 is CASSVTGWDTEAFF. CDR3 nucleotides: TGTGCCAGCAGCGTAACAGGGTGGGACACTGAAGCTTTCTTT.

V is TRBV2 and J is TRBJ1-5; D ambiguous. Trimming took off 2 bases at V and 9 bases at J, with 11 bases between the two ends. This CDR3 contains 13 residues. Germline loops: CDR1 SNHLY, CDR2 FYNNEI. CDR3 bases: TGTGCCAGCAGTGAAATGGTTGGGCGGCCCCAGCATTTT. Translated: CASSEMVGRPQHF.

The DNA for the CDR3 is TGTGCCAGCAGTGAAGCGGGGCTTGGGGGGAATCAGCCCCAGCATTTT. Encoded protein: CASSEAGLGGNQPQHF. The chain has TRBV2 and TRBJ1-5, with D perhaps TRBD1 (5 bases). CDR1 and CDR2 from the germline V gene are SNHLY and FYNNEI. CDR3 size: 16 residues. Trimming cost V 0 bases and J 4 bases, with 13 bases left between them.

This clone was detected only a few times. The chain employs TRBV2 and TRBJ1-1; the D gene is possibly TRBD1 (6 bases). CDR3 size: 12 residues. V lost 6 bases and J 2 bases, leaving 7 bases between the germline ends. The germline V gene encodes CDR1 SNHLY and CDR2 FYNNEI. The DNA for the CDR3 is TGTGCCAGCAGGGACAGTAACACTGAAGCTTTCTTT. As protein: CASRDSNTEAFF.

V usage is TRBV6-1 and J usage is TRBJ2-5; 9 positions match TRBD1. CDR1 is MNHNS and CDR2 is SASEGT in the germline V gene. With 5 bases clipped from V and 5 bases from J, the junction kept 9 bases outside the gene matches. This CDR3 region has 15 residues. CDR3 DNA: TGTGCCAGCAGTTTACGGACAGGGGTTAGGGAGACCCAGTACTTC. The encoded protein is CASSLRTGVRETQYF.

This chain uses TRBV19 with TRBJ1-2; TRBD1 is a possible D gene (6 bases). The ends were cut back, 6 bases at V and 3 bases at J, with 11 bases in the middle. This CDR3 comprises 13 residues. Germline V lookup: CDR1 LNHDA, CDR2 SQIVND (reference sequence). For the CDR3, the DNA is TGTGCCAGTAGAGTTCCAGGGGACTATGGCTACACCTTC. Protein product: CASRVPGDYGYTF.

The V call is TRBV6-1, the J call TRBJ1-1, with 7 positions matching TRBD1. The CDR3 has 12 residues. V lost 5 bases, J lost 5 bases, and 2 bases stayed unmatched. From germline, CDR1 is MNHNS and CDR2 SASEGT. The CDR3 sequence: CASSRTGTEAFF. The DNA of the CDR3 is TGTGCCAGCAGTCGGACAGGAACTGAAGCTTTCTTT.

Written as DNA, the CDR3 is TGTGCCTGGAGGGGGCTTTCCTACAATGAGCAGTTCTTC. Translation: CAWRGLSYNEQFF. The rearrangement links TRBV30 to TRBJ2-1, with D possibly matching TRBD1 (5 bases). This CDR3 has 13 residues. With 3 bases removed from V and 1 base from J, the gap between germline ends came to 7 bases. CDR1 GTSNPN and CDR2 SVGIG come from the germline V gene (reference sequence).

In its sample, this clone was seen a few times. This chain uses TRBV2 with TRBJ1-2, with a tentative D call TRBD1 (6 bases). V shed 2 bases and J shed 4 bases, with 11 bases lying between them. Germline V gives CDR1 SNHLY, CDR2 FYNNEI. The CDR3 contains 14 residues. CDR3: CASSEKDSGYGYTF. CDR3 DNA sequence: TGTGCCAGCAGTGAAAAGGACAGTGGCTATGGCTACACCTTC.

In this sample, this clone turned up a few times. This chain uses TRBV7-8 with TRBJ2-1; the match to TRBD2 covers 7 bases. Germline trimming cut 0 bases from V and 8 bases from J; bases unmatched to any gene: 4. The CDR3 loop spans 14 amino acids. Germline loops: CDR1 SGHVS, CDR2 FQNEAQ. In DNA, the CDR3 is TGTGCCAGCAGCTTAGCGGGAGGGCCCTATGAGCAGTTCTTC. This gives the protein CASSLAGGPYEQFF.

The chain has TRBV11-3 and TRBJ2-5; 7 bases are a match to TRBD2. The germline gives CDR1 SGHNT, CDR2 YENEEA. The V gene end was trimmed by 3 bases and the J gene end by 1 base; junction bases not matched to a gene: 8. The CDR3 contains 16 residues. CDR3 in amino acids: CASSFGSGMSQETQYF. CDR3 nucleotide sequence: TGTGCCAGCAGCTTCGGGAGCGGGATGAGCCAAGAGACCCAGTACTTC.

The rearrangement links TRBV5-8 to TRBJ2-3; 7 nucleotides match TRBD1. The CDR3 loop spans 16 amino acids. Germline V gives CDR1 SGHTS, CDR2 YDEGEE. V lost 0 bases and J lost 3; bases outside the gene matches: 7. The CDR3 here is CASSLDPGQSTDTQYF. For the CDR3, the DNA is TGTGCCAGCAGCTTGGATCCGGGACAGAGTACAGATACGCAGTATTTT.

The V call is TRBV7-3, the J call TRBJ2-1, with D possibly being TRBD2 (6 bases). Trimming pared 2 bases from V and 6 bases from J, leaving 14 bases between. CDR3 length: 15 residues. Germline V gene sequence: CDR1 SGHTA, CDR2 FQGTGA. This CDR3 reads CASSLEGLSSNEQFF. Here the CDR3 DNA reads TGTGCCAGCAGCTTAGAGGGACTCTCGTCCAATGAGCAGTTCTTC.

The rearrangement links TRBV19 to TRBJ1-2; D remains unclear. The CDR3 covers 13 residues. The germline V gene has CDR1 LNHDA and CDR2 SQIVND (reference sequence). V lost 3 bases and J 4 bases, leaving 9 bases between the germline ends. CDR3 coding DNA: TGTGCCAGTAGTATGCGCCAGGTCTATGGCTACACCTTC. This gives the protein CASSMRQVYGYTF.